Below, 2 T cell receptor beta chains from the same sample are listed, as sequenced in a study of T-cell reconstitution after alpha-beta-depleted transplantation in children. Preparation of the TCRbeta library was carried out with unique molecular identifiers. TCRdb recomputed calls from the PCR reads with MiXCR, one row per CDR3 protein. The data hold approximately 400,000 distinct CDR3 sequences, with approximately 11% observed a single time. Sample: PBMCs from the stem cell graft donor, taken from the stem cell graft. These receptors were obtained from a human donor who donated a stem cell graft to a child with acute myeloid leukemia.

The V call is TRBV20-1, the J call TRBJ2-1; TRBD2 matches 11 bases. The CDR3 is 17 amino acids. J lost 1 base, V lost 5 bases, and 10 bases had no gene match. Germline V gives CDR1 DFQATT, CDR2 SNEGSKA (reference sequence). The CDR3 protein is CSALTPWTSGSYNEQFF. Written as DNA, the CDR3 is TGCAGTGCTCTAACTCCGTGGACTAGCGGGTCCTACAATGAGCAGTTCTTC.

The V call is TRBV4-1, the J call TRBJ1-6; weak D call: TRBD1 (5 bases). Germline CDR1 and CDR2: MGHRA and YSYEKL. Trimming cost V 5 bases and J 6 bases, with 17 bases left between them. The CDR3 spans 16 residues. CDR3 region: CASSTPMRQPNSPLHF. The CDR3 bases are TGCGCCAGCAGCACCCCAATGCGACAGCCTAATTCACCCCTCCACTTT.